Here is one TCR beta chain with its context. Its cognate antigen has yet to be identified. No per-base quality is available; no much larger clone lies one base away. This record belongs to a study of control samples from healthy donors and cancer patients (TCRdb year 2020). Receptor libraries were prepared by the immunoSEQ multiplex PCR assay. The table comes from immuneACCESS by way of TCRdb, which keeps in-frame sequences with V and J called. Part of the clones is missing from these tables; in studies checked, under half for an unresolved V gene and the rest for unknown reasons. For this sample the table gives 100,000 to 150,000 clones, of which about nine tenths were detected only once. The ten largest clones capture more than 6.5% of the sample. Trimming takes 5 bases from V and 3 bases from J, and the germline ends sit 18 bases apart. Reading from cysteine to phenylalanine, the CDR3 counts 16 amino acids. The only DNA kept is the CDR3, 48 bases in frame from the first base. In the germline V gene, CDR1 corresponds to MDHEN and CDR2 to SYDVKM.

What was sequenced was PBMCs. This sequence was found in a man in his fifties or sixties with head and neck cancer. The chain was built from TRBV28 and TRBJ2-3, with TRBD1 tentatively as D gene (6 bases match). The DNA sequence follows: TGTGCCAGCAGTATATCGCCGGGACAACCTACAGATACGCAGTATTTT. This yields the protein CASSISPGQPTDTQYF.